Listed below are T cell receptor beta chains from one sample, sequenced in a study of blood T cell repertoires in COVID-19. The data were produced by immunoSEQ multiplex PCR, yet TCRdb's version contains in-frame clones alone and is incomplete. The sample shows 90,000 to 140,000 clones, roughly 80% of them seen only once. The sequencing sample was made of peripheral blood. These receptors originate from an elderly woman with acute or convalescent COVID-19. CDR3s include the opening cysteine and the closing phenylalanine or tryptophan. Fields, in order: V gene, clone size, D gene, J gene, CDR3 DNA, CDR3 protein. The D gene is left open where the match is weak. Part of the rows lack a size; the others show once, few, many or a class for expanded clones.

v_gene: TRBV3-1/TRBV3-2
abundance: .
d_gene: .
j_gene: TRBJ2-5
CDR3nt: TGTGCCAGCAGCCAAAATCTCAGATTGGAGGAGACCCAGTACTTC
CDR3aa: CASSQNLRLEETQYF

v_gene: TRBV30
abundance: .
d_gene: TRBD2
j_gene: TRBJ2-1
CDR3nt: TGTGCCTGGACCCGCCCTAGCGGGAGCCCCTACAATGAGCAGTTCTTC
CDR3aa: CAWTRPSGSPYNEQFF

v_gene: TRBV7-9
abundance: .
d_gene: .
j_gene: TRBJ1-6
CDR3nt: TGTGCCAGCAGCTTAGCCAGGGATTCACCCCTCCACTTT
CDR3aa: CASSLARDSPLHF

v_gene: TRBV5-5
abundance: .
d_gene: .
j_gene: TRBJ2-5
CDR3nt: TGTGCCAGCAGCTCACCCGGGACAATGGAAGAGACCCAGTACTTC
CDR3aa: CASSSPGTMEETQYF

v_gene: TRBV6-1
abundance: .
d_gene: .
j_gene: TRBJ1-5
CDR3nt: TGTGCCAGCAGTGAACCAGGGAGGAGCAATCAGCCCCAGCATTTT
CDR3aa: CASSEPGRSNQPQHF

v_gene: TRBV5-5
abundance: .
d_gene: .
j_gene: TRBJ2-7
CDR3nt: TGTGCCAGCAGCTTGGGGGGGCTCCCTTGGGAGCAGTACTTC
CDR3aa: CASSLGGLPWEQYF

v_gene: TRBV6-6
abundance: few
d_gene: .
j_gene: TRBJ1-4
CDR3nt: TGTGCCAGCTCGGGGTTTGAAGAAAAACTGTTTTTT
CDR3aa: CASSGFEEKLFF

v_gene: TRBV20-1
abundance: .
d_gene: .
j_gene: TRBJ2-1
CDR3nt: TGCAGTGCGGGGGGACCGGTGGGGCAGTTCTTC
CDR3aa: CSAGGPVGQFF

v_gene: TRBV5-1
abundance: .
d_gene: TRBD2
j_gene: TRBJ2-3
CDR3nt: TGCGCCAGCCGCAGGTCCGGACTAGAGAAATTGCATACGGGGACAGATACGCAGTATTTT
CDR3aa: CASRRSGLEKLHTGTDTQYF

v_gene: TRBV2
abundance: .
d_gene: TRBD1
j_gene: TRBJ1-1
CDR3nt: TGTGCCAGCAGCAGGACAGGGGCCGGCACTGAAGCTTTCTTT
CDR3aa: CASSRTGAGTEAFF

v_gene: TRBV19
abundance: .
d_gene: .
j_gene: TRBJ2-1
CDR3nt: TGTGCCAGTAGTATATCGGCGGGCAAGGGTGAGCAGTTCTTC
CDR3aa: CASSISAGKGEQFF

v_gene: TRBV29-1
abundance: .
d_gene: .
j_gene: TRBJ2-1
CDR3nt: TGCAGCGTTGCCAGCGGGAATGAGCAGTTCTTC
CDR3aa: CSVASGNEQFF

v_gene: TRBV27
abundance: .
d_gene: .
j_gene: TRBJ2-2
CDR3nt: TGTGCCAGCAGTTTCCGTCCAGCGAACACCGGGGAGCTGTTTTTT
CDR3aa: CASSFRPANTGELFF

v_gene: TRBV3-1/TRBV3-2
abundance: .
d_gene: TRBD2
j_gene: TRBJ2-2
CDR3nt: TGTGCCAGCAGCCGGGGACTAGCGTGGACCGGGGAGCTGTTTTTT
CDR3aa: CASSRGLAWTGELFF

v_gene: TRBV7-9
abundance: .
d_gene: .
j_gene: TRBJ2-1
CDR3nt: TGTGCCAGCAGCCCAAAGCGCCGAATAGGGGATGAGCAGTTCTTC
CDR3aa: CASSPKRRIGDEQFF

v_gene: TRBV25-1
abundance: once
d_gene: .
j_gene: TRBJ1-5
CDR3nt: TGTGCCAGCAGTGAATGGTTCTATAGCAATCAGCCCCAGCATTTT
CDR3aa: CASSEWFYSNQPQHF

v_gene: TRBV7-2
abundance: .
d_gene: TRBD1
j_gene: TRBJ2-5
CDR3nt: TGTGCCAGCAGCTCGAAGACAGGGGGACTCCGGTCGACCCAGTACTTC
CDR3aa: CASSSKTGGLRSTQYF

v_gene: TRBV6-5
abundance: .
d_gene: .
j_gene: TRBJ1-2
CDR3nt: TGTGCCAGCAGTTACTCGGCCGGGGACTATGGCTACACCTTC
CDR3aa: CASSYSAGDYGYTF

v_gene: TRBV5-8
abundance: .
d_gene: .
j_gene: TRBJ2-3
CDR3nt: TGTGCCAGCAGCTTACAAATAACGGGGGATACGCAGTATTTT
CDR3aa: CASSLQITGDTQYF

v_gene: TRBV6-5
abundance: .
d_gene: .
j_gene: TRBJ1-6
CDR3nt: TGTGCCAGCAGTCCAAGACACAAATATAATTCACCCCTCCACTTT
CDR3aa: CASSPRHKYNSPLHF

v_gene: TRBV12-5
abundance: .
d_gene: .
j_gene: TRBJ2-1
CDR3nt: TGTGCTAGTGGTTTGACTAGGACCAATGAGCAGTTCTTC
CDR3aa: CASGLTRTNEQFF

v_gene: TRBV6-5
abundance: .
d_gene: .
j_gene: TRBJ1-4
CDR3nt: TGTGCCACCCGCGGGGGTTCAGGGGAAAAACTGTTTTTT
CDR3aa: CATRGGSGEKLFF

v_gene: TRBV11-3
abundance: few
d_gene: .
j_gene: TRBJ1-2
CDR3nt: TGTGCCAGCAGCCCAGAGGGCAGGAACGGGATCTATGGCTACACCTTC
CDR3aa: CASSPEGRNGIYGYTF

v_gene: TRBV3-1/TRBV3-2
abundance: .
d_gene: .
j_gene: TRBJ2-1
CDR3nt: TGTGCCAGCAGCCAAAGAGGTAATGAGCAGTTCTTC
CDR3aa: CASSQRGNEQFF

v_gene: TRBV10-3
abundance: once
d_gene: .
j_gene: TRBJ1-2
CDR3nt: TGTGCCATCAGCGACACCTTAGGTAGGAACGGTGGCTACACCTTC
CDR3aa: CAISDTLGRNGGYTF

v_gene: TRBV3-1/TRBV3-2
abundance: .
d_gene: TRBD2
j_gene: TRBJ2-1
CDR3nt: TGTGCCAGCAGCCCTAGCGGGAGGGCCTACAATGAGCAGTTCTTC
CDR3aa: CASSPSGRAYNEQFF

v_gene: TRBV18
abundance: .
d_gene: .
j_gene: TRBJ1-1
CDR3nt: TGTGCCAGCTCACCTCCGGGGGTGAGGACTGAAGCTTTCTTT
CDR3aa: CASSPPGVRTEAFF